These 21 T cell receptor delta chains were all obtained from the same sample, sequenced in a study of delta chains in infants with herpesvirus infections. Reverse transcription of PBMC RNA used primers specific for the gamma and delta chains. TCRdb fed the RT-PCR reads to CATT. The table records around 400 delta-chain clones, approximately 64% of them present only once. The specimen comprised peripheral blood, sampled at time point 2 of longitudinal follow-up. The source of these receptors is a human donor who was a Ugandan infant, either HIV-exposed or HIV-unexposed (not recorded which).

The chain carries TRDV1 and TRDJ1; 8 bases align to TRDD3. Germline CDR1 is TSWWSYY and CDR2 is QGS. V was pared by 2 bases and J by 0 bases, with 11 bases of the junction left unmatched. This CDR3 is built from 18 residues. In nucleotides, the CDR3 is TGTGCTCTTGGGGAAGGGGAATACTGGGGGTCGTACACCGATAAACTCATCTTT. Protein: CALGEGEYWGSYTDKLIF.

Turning to this clone: Translating this DNA gives a protein that differs at residue 4 from the TCRdb one, which belongs to a much larger clone; a read error is likely, and the protein shown is this translation. The chain joins TRAV38-2/DV8 to TRDJ2, with TRDD3 identical over 8 bases. The germline CDR1 and CDR2 sequences are TSESDYY and QEAYKQQN. The CDR3 covers 26 residues. The CDR3 DNA sequence: TGTGCTTATAAGAGCGTCGGGTTTTCCCGCAGATGTACTGGGGGTCATAATTACCCTTTGACAGCACAACTCTTCTTT. Amino acids: CAYKSVGFSRRCTGGHNYPLTAQLFF.

By proportion, this clone is medium-sized. A far larger clone is just one base off, so this is likely a read error. The chain carries TRDV1 and TRDJ1; D gene unclear. The CDR3 covers 12 residues. V was shortened by 2 bases and J by 14 bases, with 15 bases between the two germline ends. Germline V gene data show CDR1 as TSWWSYY and CDR2 as QGS. For the CDR3, the DNA is TGTGCTCTTGGGGAAGGGAAAGGTCTCACTATCTTT. It yields the protein CALGEGKGLTIF.

This clone was detected only a few times. Since a far larger clone is one base different, this is likely a read error. The chain combines TRAV38-2/DV8 with TRDJ2, with TRDD3 identical over 8 bases. Per germline, CDR1 TSESDYY and CDR2 QEAYKQQN. The CDR3 sequence is 26 residues long. The ends lost 0 bases at V and 1 base at J; junction bases unmatched: 32. The CDR3 sequence is CAYRSVGFSRRCTGGHNYHLTAQLFF. The CDR3 region has the DNA TGTGCTTATAGGAGCGTCGGGTTTTCCCGCAGATGTACTGGGGGTCATAATTACCATTTGACAGCACAACTCTTCTTT.

Details on this clone: TCRdb records a much larger clone's protein for this DNA, with a difference at residue 15 that likely arises from a read error; the protein given is the translation of the DNA. The chain carries TRDV1 and TRDJ1; TRDD3 agrees at 11 bases. J lost 4 bases, V lost 1 base, and 17 bases had no gene match. This CDR3 is 20 amino acids long. The germline CDR1 and CDR2 sequences are TSWWSYY and QGS. Written as DNA, the CDR3 is TGTGCTCTTGGGGAACAGTTTATCCGCTACTGGGGGATAATTGTCGATAAACTCATCTTT. Residues: CALGEQFIRYWGIIVDKLIF.

About this clone: TCRdb's protein, taken from a much larger clone, differs from this DNA's translation at residue 15, likely owing to a read error; the protein displayed comes from the DNA. V usage is TRDV1 and J usage is TRDJ1; D is perhaps TRDD2 (7 bases). Germline loops: CDR1 TSWWSYY, CDR2 QGS. This CDR3 is 19 amino acids long. The CDR3 region has the DNA TGTGCTCTTGGGGACATTTTCCTACTCGGGTGGGGGGACACCAATAAACTCATCTTT. This codes for CALGDIFLLGWGDTNKLIF.

Worth noting for this clone: A single base is all that separates this from a far larger clone, so a read error is likely. The CDR3: CALGEGVASLLGVAKLIF. CDR3 DNA: TGTGCTCTTGGGGAAGGGGTGGCCTCCCTGTTGGGGGTTGCAAAACTCATCTTT. This sequence joins TRDV1 and TRDJ1; possibly TRDD3 for D (6 bases). Germline CDR1 and CDR2: TSWWSYY and QGS. There are 18 residues in the CDR3. V lost 2 bases and J 8 bases, leaving 27 bases between the germline ends.

On this clone: A far larger clone is off by one base, so a read error is likely. Other DNA sequences of this sample code for an identical CDR3. This sequence joins TRDV1 and TRDJ1; D possibly corresponds to TRDD2 (7 bases). Germline-derived CDR1 and CDR2 are TSWWSYY and QGS. The CDR3 covers 19 residues. Trimming stripped 3 bases from V and 0 bases from J, with 23 bases between. The DNA of the CDR3 is TGTGCTCTTGGGGACATTTTCCTACTAGGGTGGGGGGACACCGATAAACTCATCTTT. Protein product: CALGDIFLLGWGDTDKLIF.

Concerning this clone: TCRdb assigns this DNA the protein of a much larger clone, which departs from its translation at residue 14; this likely reflects a read error, and the protein shown comes from translating the DNA. V is TRDV2 and J is TRDJ2; D is uncertain. From germline, CDR1 is GEAIGNYY and CDR2 EKD. Deletions cut 3 bases from V and 12 bases from J, with 22 bases between. CDR3 length equals 15 residues. The CDR3: CACDPTEVPTDKLFF. CDR3 DNA sequence: TGTGCCTGTGACCCAACCGAGGTACCCACCGATAAACTCTTCTTT.

A remark on this clone: A far bigger clonotype differs at one base, so this is likely a read error. The J gene is TRDJ1, the V gene TRDV1, with a tentative D call TRDD3 (5 bases). This CDR3 is built from 18 residues. The germline V gene encodes CDR1 TSWWSYY and CDR2 QGS. The CDR3 loop reads CSLGELGSGALNTDKLIF. DNA of the CDR3: TGTTCTCTTGGGGAACTTGGGTCCGGGGCCCTTAACACCGATAAACTCATCTTT.

As to this clone: The translation of this DNA and the TCRdb protein of a much larger clone differ at residue 14, probably owing to a read error; the protein shown here is translated from the DNA. V is TRDV1 and J is TRDJ1, with 11 bases identical to TRDD3. This CDR3 is 20 amino acids long. Germline CDR1 TSWWSYY, CDR2 QGS. V lost 1 base, J lost 3 bases, and 16 bases stayed unmatched. The CDR3 sequence: CALGEQFIRYWGIFADKLIF. The CDR3, as DNA: TGTGCTCTTGGGGAACAGTTTATCCGCTACTGGGGGATATTTGCCGATAAACTCATCTTT.

Notes on this clone: The TCRdb protein comes from a much larger clone and disagrees with this DNA's translation at residue 7, likely due to a read error; the protein given here is derived from the DNA. The V call is TRDV1, the J call TRDJ3; 10 bases fit TRDD3. The CDR3 length is 21 residues. The germline V gene encodes CDR1 TSWWSYY and CDR2 QGS. CDR3 protein: CALGGRPGGYRRTWDTRQMFF. The CDR3, as DNA: TGTGCTCTTGGGGGGCGACCTGGGGGATATCGGAGGACCTGGGACACCCGTCAGATGTTTTTC.

Regarding this clone: TCRdb attributes to this sequence the protein of a much larger clone, which differs from the DNA translation at residue 5; a read error is likely, and the protein displayed is translated from the DNA. The chain uses TRDV1 and TRDJ1, with 11 positions matching TRDD3. Germline loops: CDR1 TSWWSYY, CDR2 QGS. CDR3 size: 20 residues. Trimming at V came to 4 bases and at J to 3 bases, leaving 19 bases not matched to a gene. CDR3 loop: CALGVQFIRYWGIIADKLIF. The CDR3 nucleotides read TGTGCTCTTGGGGTACAGTTTATCCGCTACTGGGGGATAATTGCCGATAAACTCATCTTT.

This clone has only one observation. TCRdb's listed protein matches a much larger clone and diverges from this DNA's translation at residue 14, likely through a read error; the protein shown comes from the DNA. The genes are TRDV1 and TRDJ1, with 11 bases matching TRDD3. CDR1 is TSWWSYY, CDR2 QGS, per germline. Trimming cost V 1 base and J 3 bases; bases outside gene matches: 16. The CDR3 covers 20 residues. The CDR3 reads CALGEQFIRYWGINADKLIF. The CDR3 bases are TGTGCTCTTGGGGAACAGTTTATCCGCTACTGGGGGATAAATGCCGATAAACTCATCTTT.

As regards this clone: Given a far larger clone just one base away, this is likely a sequencing read error. The chain recombines TRDV1 with TRDJ1; weak D call: TRDD3 (5 bases). CDR3 size: 18 residues. In germline, CDR1 is TSWWSYY, CDR2 QGS. DNA of the CDR3: TGTGCTCGTGGGGAACTTGGGTCCGGGGCCCTTAACACCGATAAACTCATCTTT. This translates into CARGELGSGALNTDKLIF.

Within the sample, this clone is hyperexpanded. Additional DNA sequences in this sample encode the identical CDR3. The chain is built from TRDV1 and TRDJ1, with TRDD3 identical over 11 bases. The CDR3 consists of 20 residues. Germline trimming cut 1 base from V and 3 bases from J; bases unmatched to any gene: 16. Germline values: CDR1 TSWWSYY, CDR2 QGS. The CDR3 region has the DNA TGTGCTCTTGGGGAACAGTTTATCCGCTACTGGGGGATAATTGCCGATAAACTCATCTTT. This encodes CALGEQFIRYWGIIADKLIF.

There are a few counts of this clone. Given a far larger clone just one base away, this is likely a sequencing read error. The sample contains more than one DNA sequence encoding this CDR3. The chain has TRDV1 and TRDJ3, with 8 bases that match TRDD3. CDR1 is TSWWSYY and CDR2 is QGS in the germline V gene. The J segment lost 2 bases and the V segment lost 4 bases, leaving 16 bases of the junction unmatched. The CDR3 loop spans 21 amino acids. CDR3 residues: CALGGRTGGYRRTWDTRQMFF. The CDR3 DNA sequence: TGTGCTCTTGGGGGGCGAACAGGGGGATATCGGAGGACCTGGGACACCCGACAGATGTTTTTC.

The sample holds one count of this clone. With only one base between it and a far larger clone, this is likely a read error. Within the sample, other DNA sequences also encode this same CDR3. This CDR3 reads CAYRSVGFSRRCTGGHNYPLTAQLFF. CDR3 sequence (DNA): TGTGCTTATAGGAGCGTCGGGTTTTCCCGCAGATGTACCGGGGGTCATAATTACCCTTTGACAGCACAACTCTTCTTT. The J gene is TRDJ2, the V gene TRAV38-2/DV8; maybe TRDD3 (5 bases). This CDR3 comprises 26 residues. Germline CDR1 is TSESDYY and CDR2 is QEAYKQQN. The V and J ends lost 0 bases and 0 bases respectively, with 39 bases between them.

Comments on this clone: One base separates it from a far larger clone, so it is likely a read error. Other DNA sequences in the sample encode the same CDR3. The chain uses TRDV1 and TRDJ1; possibly TRDD2 for D (7 bases). The CDR3 has 19 amino acids. Germline loops: CDR1 TSWWSYY, CDR2 QGS. Trimming removed 3 bases from V and 0 bases from J, with 23 bases in between. The CDR3 reads CALGDIFLLGWGDTDKLIF. The CDR3 DNA is TGTGCTCTTGGGGACATTTTCCTACTCGGTTGGGGGGACACCGATAAACTCATCTTT.

Comments on this clone: TCRdb's protein, taken from a much larger clone, differs from this DNA's translation at residue 4, likely owing to a read error; the protein displayed comes from the DNA. CDR3: CALVGRTGGYRRTWDTRQMFF. CDR3 nucleotide sequence: TGTGCTCTTGTGGGGCGAACTGGGGGATATCGGAGGACCTGGGACACCCGACAGATGTTTTTC. The chain uses TRDV1 and TRDJ3, with 11 nucleotides matching TRDD3. The CDR3 runs 21 residues. The ends lost 7 bases at V and 2 bases at J; junction bases unmatched: 16. CDR1 and CDR2 from the germline V gene are TSWWSYY and QGS.

Concerning this clone itself: TCRdb records a much larger clone's protein for this DNA, with a difference at residue 18 that likely arises from a read error; the protein given is the translation of the DNA. The V call is TRDV1, the J call TRDJ1; D perhaps matches TRDD3 (10 bases). There are 22 residues in the CDR3. Germline loops: CDR1 TSWWSYY, CDR2 QGS. CDR3 sequence: CALGEQPSYFLLGDWDTVKLIF. The CDR3 DNA follows: TGTGCTCTTGGGGAACAGCCTTCCTACTTTCTACTGGGGGATTGGGACACCGTTAAACTCATCTTT.